Here is one TCR beta chain with its context. The entry originates in a study of blood T cell repertoires in COVID-19. Method: immunoSEQ multiplex PCR; TCRdb's copy keeps in-frame clones and lacks some. Among about 68,000 clones listed, about 90% were seen once. Material for sequencing was peripheral blood. This clonotype was sampled from a human donor in a cohort sampled during active COVID-19.

CDR3 bases: TGTGCCACCAGTACGGGGGATAGCGGGTCCTACGAGCAGTACTTC. It translates to CATSTGDSGSYEQYF. This chain joins TRBV24-1 and TRBJ2-7, with TRBD2 matching over 7 bases. In germline, CDR1 is KGHDR, CDR2 SFDVKD. After removal of 6 bases from V and 1 base from J, the junction contained 8 bases not matched to a gene. There are 15 residues in the CDR3.